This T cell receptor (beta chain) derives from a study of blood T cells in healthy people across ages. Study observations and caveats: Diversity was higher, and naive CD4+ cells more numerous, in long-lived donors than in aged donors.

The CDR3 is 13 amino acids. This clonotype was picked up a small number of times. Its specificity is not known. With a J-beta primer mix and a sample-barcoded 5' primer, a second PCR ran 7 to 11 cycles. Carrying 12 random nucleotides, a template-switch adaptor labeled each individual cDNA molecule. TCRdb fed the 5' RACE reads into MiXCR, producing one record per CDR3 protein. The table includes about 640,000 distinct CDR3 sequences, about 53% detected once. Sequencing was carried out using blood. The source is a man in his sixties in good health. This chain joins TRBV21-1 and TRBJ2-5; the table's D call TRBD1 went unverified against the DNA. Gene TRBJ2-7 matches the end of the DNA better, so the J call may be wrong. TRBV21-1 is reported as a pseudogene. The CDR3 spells CASSRRTRDEQYF. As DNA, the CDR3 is TGTGCCAGCAGCCGTCGGACGAGGGACGAGCAGTACTTC.